This T cell receptor beta chain was observed in a study of blood T cell repertoires in COVID-19 (dated by TCRdb to the early 2020s). Notes on the research overall: Samples covering the acute and convalescent phases of COVID-19 were provided by collaborators in the United States, Italy and Spain. The prospective study material was composed of cDNA or gDNA derived from T cells, B-cell-depleted T cells, or PBMCs. Deeply sampled blood TCRbeta repertoires from subjects exposed to, actively infected with, or recovered from COVID-19 were included in the dataset. A freely available public database, intended as a resource for researchers studying the immune response to SARS-CoV-2, is where the repertoires were released. The samples were drawn from two sources: the first 160 participants of the ongoing ImmuneRACE study, and 1,200 or so subjects contributed by 6 global collaborators. Sample metadata almost always included a de-identified subject ID, COVID-19 status, age in years and sex. Where available, HLA class I and class II types were obtained from metadata supplied by the sample provider rather than from assay-based typing. Study-level results and caveats: The amount of clinical and demographic metadata varied by source and participant and was provided uncurated.

TCRbeta CDR3 regions were amplified from genomic DNA by means of the immunoSEQ Assay, a bias-controlled multiplex PCR. The published analysis was carried out like this. The number of nucleated cells in each sample was estimated by amplification of reference gene primers within the assay. To quantify the absolute abundance of each unique TCRbeta CDR3 rearrangement, sequence reads were collapsed and filtered. For each sample, productive Simpson clonality was calculated by taking the square root of Simpson's diversity index across productive rearrangements. This is the immuneACCESS table as TCRdb keeps it, with only in-frame sequences that have V and J called. A part of the clones is gone; compared with another copy, unresolved V genes explain less than half, and the rest is unexplained. That table gives V, J and clone size, and the DNA gave D and trimming. The sample yields about 140,000 clones; 75% to 90% were counted once. The top ten clones comprise around 4% of the sample.

The germline V gene (reference sequence) gives CDR1 as MNHEY and CDR2 as SMNVEV. The CDR3 starts with the cysteine, ends with the phenylalanine, and has 16 residues. The retained sequence is limited to the CDR3, 48 bases, with the frame set at the first base. V has 5 bases trimmed and J has 3 bases trimmed; junction bases matching no gene number 12. This clone was found once. What this receptor recognizes is not known. No base quality values were provided; no much bigger clone lies one nucleotide off. Whole blood was collected in K2EDTA tubes by collaborating institutions according to the institutions' own protocols. For TCRbeta analysis, collaborators shipped samples in one of three forms: frozen whole blood, isolated PBMCs, or DNA extracted from either of those sample types.

Sequencing was done on a sample of peripheral blood. The chain links TRBV27 with TRBJ2-7, and 8 junctional nucleotides match TRBD1. The TCR comes from a woman aged 80 or over with acute or convalescent COVID-19. The base sequence is TGTGCCAGCAGTAAGGACAGGGCCCTTTTAGACTACGAGCAGTACTTC. Its translation is CASSKDRALLDYEQYF.